The TCR beta chain under discussion was sequenced for a study of shared clonotypes between healthy human individuals. Produced via immunoSEQ multiplex PCR; TCRdb's table is partial and in-frame only. Among roughly 700,000 clones listed, under 80% were seen once. Germline lookup yields CDR1 LNHNV and CDR2 YYDKDF (reference sequence). The CDR3 runs to 17 residues. Trimming took off 0 bases at V and 2 bases at J, with 14 bases between the two ends. Sequenced: memory CD4+ T cells sorted from blood. Subset meaning: CD45RA-negative fraction. The receptor was isolated from a woman aged 25 to 39 in good health. J is TRBJ2-1 and V is TRBV15; D is perhaps TRBD2 (6 bases). CDR3 region: CATSREGGRGPYNEQFF. The CDR3 DNA sequence: TGTGCCACCAGCAGAGAGGGGGGAAGGGGCCCCTACAATGAGCAGTTCTTC.